A selection of T cell receptor beta chains follows, all from one sample in a study of neurological immune-mediated disorders. One entry per CDR3 protein results from TCRdb running MiXCR on the 5' RACE reads. The data hold 33,000 or so distinct CDR3 sequences, with roughly 7% observed a single time. The sample comprised PBMCs. The receptors come from a woman in her forties in good health. The CDR3 runs from the conserved cysteine through the conserved F or W. Each record gives: clone size, V gene, D gene, J gene, CDR3 length, CDR3 protein, CDR3 DNA. The D gene is left open where the match is weak. Clone size is given for some rows only: seen once, a few or many times, or a class if the clone is expanded.

many	TRBV24-1	TRBD1	TRBJ1-3	17	CATSEGQGRGAGNTIYF	TGTGCCACCAGTGAAGGACAGGGCCGCGGGGCCGGAAACACCATATATTTT
many	TRBV19	TRBD1	TRBJ2-3	14	CASGQGTSTDTQYF	TGTGCCAGTGGACAGGGGACTAGCACAGATACGCAGTATTTT
many	TRBV4-1	TRBD1	TRBJ2-2	15	CASSKLQGDTGELFF	TGCGCCAGCAGCAAGTTACAGGGGGACACCGGGGAGCTGTTTTTT
many	TRBV13	NA	TRBJ2-1	16	CASRQGITAPYNEQFF	TGTGCCAGCAGACAGGGTATCACTGCTCCCTACAATGAGCAGTTCTTC
many	TRBV12-3/TRBV12-4	NA	TRBJ1-5	12	CASSLSGQPQHF	TGTGCCAGCAGTTTATCAGGGCAGCCCCAGCATTTT
NA	TRBV9	TRBD1	TRBJ1-2	15	CASSPRGQGINGYTF	TGTGCCAGCAGCCCCCGAGGACAGGGGATCAATGGCTACACCTTC
NA	TRBV6-1	TRBD2	TRBJ2-1	13	CASSENGRSEQFF	TGTGCCAGCAGTGAGAACGGGAGGTCTGAGCAGTTCTTC
many	TRBV4-2	NA	TRBJ2-5	13	CASSPSLEETQYF	TGTGCCAGCAGCCCCAGCTTGGAAGAGACCCAGTACTTC
many	TRBV29-1	NA	TRBJ2-2	14	CSVGSVLNTGELFF	TGCAGCGTTGGCTCGGTTTTGAACACCGGGGAGCTGTTTTTT
many	TRBV5-6	NA	TRBJ2-7	12	CASRDKSYEQYF	TGTGCCAGCAGGGACAAGTCCTACGAGCAGTACTTC
many	TRBV5-1	TRBD2	TRBJ2-3	16	CASSPLERGGGDTQYF	TGCGCCAGCAGCCCCCTTGAGCGGGGGGGCGGAGATACGCAGTATTTT
many	TRBV28	TRBD1	TRBJ1-6	16	CASRLPGQGYNSPLHF	TGTGCCAGCCGCTTACCCGGACAGGGGTATAATTCACCCCTCCACTTT
many	TRBV6-6	TRBD1	TRBJ1-2	15	CASSYQGATNYGYTF	TGTGCCAGCAGTTACCAGGGGGCGACCAACTATGGCTACACCTTC
many	TRBV18	NA	TRBJ2-3	14	CASSPGNSVDTQYF	TGTGCCAGCTCACCGGGGAACAGCGTAGATACGCAGTATTTT
many	TRBV5-5	TRBD1	TRBJ1-2	14	CASSKLTGGGRYTF	TGTGCCAGCAGCAAGCTTACAGGGGGCGGCCGCTACACCTTC
many	TRBV24-1	NA	TRBJ1-2	13	CATSDFFGAGYTF	NA
NA	TRBV28	NA	TRBJ2-4	15	CASSPQRGDQNIQYF	TGTGCCAGCAGTCCACAGAGGGGAGATCAAAACATTCAGTACTTC
many	TRBV5-1	TRBD1	TRBJ2-1	15	CASGYLQGANNEQFF	TGCGCCAGCGGATACTTACAGGGGGCGAACAATGAGCAGTTCTTC
many	TRBV5-1	TRBD2	TRBJ2-1	14	CASSGTSVYNEQFF	TGCGCCAGCTCCGGGACTAGCGTGTACAATGAGCAGTTCTTC